A single sample is the source of the 27 T cell receptor beta chains below, sequenced in a study of T-cell reconstitution after alpha-beta-depleted transplantation in children (dated by TCRdb to 2016 to 2017). The study at large found these results: Hyperexpanded clone frequencies declined over subsequent months; after one year, T-cell counts and TCRbeta diversity were mostly attributed to newly produced T cells.

Libraries were made using PCR. Sequencing instrument: Illumina HiSeq 2500. To normalize quantification of the TCRbeta repertoire, the TCR libraries were built with molecular barcoding that relied on unique molecular identifiers. The public reads were reprocessed in TCRdb via fastp at Q25 and MiXCR, keeping in-frame beta chains. Each CDR3 protein gets just one entry, which takes the most common genes and DNA from the rows behind it. For this sample there are 250,000 to 300,000 distinct CDR3 sequences; nearly 8% appear just once. Together, the top ten hold 9.1% of the sample. Taken with the paper, the label for treatment or condition translates to: allogeneic hematopoietic cell transplantation with graft depleted of TCRalphabeta T cells and CD19 B cells. Their target antigens are unknown. The material was peripheral blood, obtained 360 days after TCRalphabeta/CD19-depleted stem cell transplant. The receptors were gathered from a female patient aged 2-15 years who had a stem cell transplant for Fanconi anemia, so the T cells may come from the graft donor.

This clonotype was seen ten or more times. The rearrangement links TRBV5-1 to TRBJ1-3, with TRBD1 identical over 7 bases. CDR3 size: 17 residues. With V trimmed by 1 base and J by 0 bases, 7 bases remained unmatched. Germline-derived CDR1 and CDR2 are SGHRS and YFSETQ. The CDR3 protein is CASSLMDRLGSGNTIYF. DNA of the CDR3: TGCGCCAGCAGCTTGATGGACAGGCTGGGCTCTGGAAACACCATATATTTT.

This clonotype showed up just a few times. The rearrangement joins TRBV3-1 to TRBJ2-3, with a tentative D call TRBD2 (5 bases). Germline CDR1 is LGHDT and CDR2 is YNNKEL (reference sequence). The CDR3 has 19 residues. Trimming pared 2 bases from V and 1 base from J, leaving 22 bases between. CDR3 bases: TGTGCCAGCAGCCAACCGGACGGGATTTCACCCACCGGCACAGATACGCAGTATTTT. The encoded protein is CASSQPDGISPTGTDTQYF.

This clonotype was seen many times. This chain links TRBV5-1 with TRBJ2-6, with D possibly matching TRBD1 (6 bases). Per the germline V gene, CDR1 is SGHRS and CDR2 is YFSETQ. This CDR3 contains 16 residues. V lost 3 bases to trimming and J lost 4 bases, with 14 bases between them. CDR3 sequence: CASSWLTGYGANVLTF. CDR3 bases: TGCGCCAGCAGCTGGTTAACAGGGTACGGGGCCAACGTCCTGACTTTC.

This clonotype has just a few counts. The rearrangement joins TRBV29-1 to TRBJ2-5; 7 bases align to TRBD1. The ends lost 7 bases at V and 3 bases at J; junction bases unmatched: 11. Germline-derived CDR1 and CDR2 are SQVTM and ANQGSEA. There are 14 residues in the CDR3. DNA for the CDR3: TGCAGCGGGGTTACAGGGGAACTAAAAGAGACCCAGTACTTC. Protein sequence: CSGVTGELKETQYF.

This clonotype was detected ten times or more. The chain uses TRBV27 and TRBJ2-2, with a possible D match to TRBD1 (6 bases). Per germline, CDR1 MNHEY and CDR2 SMNVEV (reference sequence). V lost 4 bases and J lost 5, with 20 bases in between. The CDR3 is made up of 17 amino acids. The CDR3 spells CASSSIYDRLWTGELFF. DNA for the CDR3: TGTGCCAGCAGTTCGATATACGACAGGCTCTGGACCGGGGAGCTGTTTTTT.

This clonotype showed up many times. The chain has TRBV11-2 and TRBJ2-7; 10 nucleotides align to TRBD2. Germline V CDR1 and CDR2: SGHAT, FQNNGV. The CDR3 extends over 16 amino acids. J lost 1 base, V lost 3 bases, and 6 bases had no gene match. CDR3 sequence reads: CASSFNEAGGSYEQYF. The CDR3 nucleotides are TGTGCCAGCAGCTTCAACGAAGCGGGAGGGTCCTACGAGCAGTACTTC.

The V call is TRBV20-1, the J call TRBJ2-7; 7 bases are shared with TRBD1. Germline V gene data show CDR1 as DFQATT and CDR2 as SNEGSKA (reference sequence). V dropped 1 base and J dropped 4; count of bases not matched to a gene: 19. This CDR3 has 18 residues. In DNA, the CDR3 is TGCAGTGCTAGAGGAGGTCCTGACTTAGCAGGGGGATTTTACGAGCAGTACTTC. It yields the protein CSARGGPDLAGGFYEQYF.

The rearrangement links TRBV6-2 or TRBV6-3 to TRBJ1-1; possibly TRBD1 for D (5 bases). This CDR3 has 16 amino acids. V was pared by 2 bases and J by 1 base, with 14 bases between. Germline loops: CDR1 MNHEY, CDR2 SVGEGT. The CDR3 loop is CASSYPPGTANTEAFF. The CDR3 DNA reads as TGTGCCAGCAGTTACCCTCCCGGGACGGCGAACACTGAAGCTTTCTTT.

This clonotype was counted many times. The V and J genes are TRBV10-3 and TRBJ1-4, with TRBD1 as a possible D gene (6 bases). CDR1 and CDR2 from the germline V gene are ENHRY and SYGVKD. The CDR3 is 15 amino acids. V lost 0 bases to trimming and J lost 1 base, with 6 bases between them. DNA for the CDR3: TGTGCCATCAGTGAGTCACAGGGAACTAATGAAAAACTGTTTTTT. It yields the protein CAISESQGTNEKLFF.

The rearrangement links TRBV7-8 to TRBJ2-3; 8 bases align to TRBD1. Germline loops: CDR1 SGHVS, CDR2 FQNEAQ. J was trimmed by 2 bases and V by 5 bases; bases with no gene match: 6. This CDR3 is built from 15 residues. The CDR3 sequence: CASSVNQGATDTQYF. The DNA of the CDR3 is TGTGCCAGCAGCGTCAACCAGGGGGCCACAGATACGCAGTATTTT. Full variable domain (outside the CDR3, taken from reference TRBV7-8 and TRBJ2-3): GAGVSQSPRYKVAKRGQDVALRCDPISGHVSLFWYQQALGQGPEFLTYFQNEAQLDKSGLPSDRFFAERPEGSVSTLKIQRTQQEDSAVYLCASSVNQGATDTQYFGPGTRLTVL.

This clonotype was seen at least ten times. The CDR3 reads CASSPLPGQGSTYEQYF. The DNA for the CDR3 is TGTGCCAGCAGTCCCCTCCCGGGACAGGGCTCAACCTACGAGCAGTACTTC. The chain couples TRBV12-3 or TRBV12-4 to TRBJ2-7; 9 bases line up with TRBD1. V shed 5 bases, J shed 2 bases, and the junction held 13 bases outside the gene matches. The CDR3 runs 17 residues.

This clonotype occurred many times. V and J are TRBV5-1 and TRBJ1-6; no definite D call. CDR1 SGHRS and CDR2 YFSETQ come from the germline V gene. V was cut by 3 bases and J by 5 bases, with 12 bases left in between. CDR3 length equals 15 residues. CDR3 DNA: TGCGCCAGCAGCTCGGGTCAGGCCAATAATTCACCCCTCCACTTT. Residues: CASSSGQANNSPLHF.

At least ten counts were recorded for this clonotype. The V call is TRBV12-3 or TRBV12-4, the J call TRBJ1-5; 9 positions match TRBD1. V was clipped by 7 bases and J by 2 bases; unmatched bases: 21. This CDR3 contains 20 residues. The CDR3 nucleotides are TGTGCCAGCACTGATGTGGACAGGGGATATGTAAGGGACGGCAATCAGCCCCAGCATTTT. This encodes CASTDVDRGYVRDGNQPQHF.

This clonotype was recorded a few times. V gene TRBV6-1 combines with J gene TRBJ1-3, with D possibly being TRBD1 (6 bases). CDR3 length: 15 amino acids. Germline V gene data show CDR1 as MNHNS and CDR2 as SASEGT. Trimming took 7 bases from V and 0 from J, leaving 13 bases between them. CDR3 amino acids: CASNAGANSGNTIYF. DNA of the CDR3: TGTGCCAGCAATGCAGGGGCAAACTCTGGAAACACCATATATTTT.

At least ten counts were recorded for this clonotype. The CDR3 nucleotides read TGTGCCAGCAGCCGGACCCGGGCCGGGGATTACAATGAGCAGTTCTTC. Protein sequence: CASSRTRAGDYNEQFF. The chain combines TRBV5-5 with TRBJ2-1, with a weak D call TRBD2 (5 bases). The CDR3 spans 16 residues. CDR1 is SGHKS, CDR2 YYEKEE, per germline (reference sequence). Trimming cost V 4 bases and J 4 bases, with 18 bases left between them.

This clonotype was observed at least ten times. The gene calls are TRBV4-3 and TRBJ1-1; no clear D gene. Germline loops: CDR1 LGHNA, CDR2 YSLEER. Trimming removed 4 bases from V and 5 bases from J, with 11 bases in between. The CDR3 is 13 amino acids. CDR3 region: CASSRLVGTEAFF. DNA for the CDR3: TGCGCCAGCAGCCGCCTAGTCGGTACTGAAGCTTTCTTT.

This clonotype was seen ten or more times. J is TRBJ2-1 and V is TRBV4-2; TRBD2 agrees at 8 bases. V trimming: 2 bases; J trimming: 2 bases; junction bases outside the gene matches: 2. CDR3 length equals 15 residues. Looked up from germline, CDR1 is LGHNA and CDR2 is YNFKEQ. The CDR3: CASSQSRGAYNEQFF. The CDR3 DNA sequence: TGTGCCAGCAGCCAATCGCGGGGGGCCTACAATGAGCAGTTCTTC.

CDR3 in DNA: TGTGCCAGCAGTCCAGGACAGGGGGCGCGAAACACTGAAGCTTTCTTT. Encoded protein: CASSPGQGARNTEAFF. V and J are TRBV7-9 and TRBJ1-1; 11 positions match TRBD1. Trimming cost V 6 bases and J 2 bases; bases outside gene matches: 8. The CDR3 length is 16 residues. Looked up from germline, CDR1 is SEHNR and CDR2 is FQNEAQ (reference sequence).

The rearrangement joins TRBV5-1 to TRBJ2-5; D might be TRBD2 (5 bases). CDR1 and CDR2 (germline): SGHRS, YFSETQ. V was trimmed by 0 bases and J by 2 bases, leaving 11 bases between them. The CDR3 has 15 residues. CDR3 coding DNA: TGCGCCAGCAGCTTGGTAGCGAAGATACAAGAGACCCAGTACTTC. This sequence encodes CASSLVAKIQETQYF.

Many counts were recorded for this clonotype. V and J are TRBV5-1 and TRBJ2-5; the D is unclear. V lost 0 bases and J 1 base, leaving 4 bases between the germline ends. The CDR3 spans 13 residues. Per the germline V gene, CDR1 is SGHRS and CDR2 is YFSETQ. CDR3 nucleotides: TGCGCCAGCAGCTTGGGATCCCAAGAGACCCAGTACTTC. Residues: CASSLGSQETQYF.

There are many counts of this clonotype. The chain uses TRBV5-1 and TRBJ2-1; TRBD2 aligns across 10 bases. The CDR3 length is 15 residues. The germline V gene encodes CDR1 SGHRS and CDR2 YFSETQ. Trimming at V came to 2 bases and at J to 3 bases, leaving 2 bases not matched to a gene. CDR3 sequence reads: CASSLTSGVYNEQFF. CDR3 DNA sequence: TGCGCCAGCAGCTTAACTAGCGGGGTCTACAATGAGCAGTTCTTC.

This clonotype was seen many times. The chain links TRBV27 to TRBJ2-1; a weak D match, TRBD1 (6 bases). V shed 6 bases and J shed 8 bases, with 20 bases lying between them. CDR1 and CDR2 (germline): MNHEY, SMNVEV (reference sequence). The CDR3 spans 15 residues. CDR3 protein: CASSHAGVQWDEQFF. CDR3 nucleotides: TGTGCCAGCAGCCACGCAGGGGTTCAGTGGGATGAGCAGTTCTTC.

This chain connects TRBV27 to TRBJ2-1; D is ambiguous. Germline-derived CDR1 and CDR2 are MNHEY and SMNVEV (reference sequence). V lost 6 bases and J 0 bases, leaving 12 bases between the germline ends. CDR3 length equals 15 residues. CDR3 DNA sequence: TGTGCCAGCAGCCCGTATTCCAGCTCCTACAATGAGCAGTTCTTC. It encodes CASSPYSSSYNEQFF.

There are many counts of this clonotype. The rearrangement uses TRBV18 and TRBJ2-5, with D unclear. V was clipped by 3 bases and J by 1 base, with 9 bases between them. Per the germline V gene, CDR1 is KGHSH and CDR2 is LQKENI. The CDR3 has 14 residues. The CDR3 here is CASSPINRQETQYF. As DNA, the CDR3 is TGTGCCAGCTCACCCATTAATCGCCAAGAGACCCAGTACTTC.

This clonotype appeared a few times. The chain combines TRBV4-2 with TRBJ2-5, with D tentatively TRBD2 (6 bases). The germline V gene encodes CDR1 LGHNA and CDR2 YNFKEQ. V gave up 2 bases and J gave up 9 bases, with 16 bases separating them. This CDR3 has 14 residues. In DNA, the CDR3 is TGTGCCAGCAGCCAACCCGGGACTTTCATCGCCCAGTACTTC. As protein: CASSQPGTFIAQYF.

In this sample, this clonotype turned up many times. CDR3 nucleotides: TGCGCCAGCAGCTTGAAGGTCGGGACAGGGGGCAATGAGCAGTTCTTC. It is translated as CASSLKVGTGGNEQFF. J is TRBJ2-1 and V is TRBV5-1, with 11 bases matching TRBD1. In germline, CDR1 is SGHRS, CDR2 YFSETQ. V trimming: 1 base; J trimming: 6 bases; junction bases outside the gene matches: 6. The CDR3 loop spans 16 amino acids.

At least ten counts were recorded for this clonotype. The chain links TRBV20-1 to TRBJ2-3; D assignment may be TRBD1 or TRBD2 (5 bases each). The length of the CDR3 is 14 residues. Germline-derived CDR1 and CDR2 are DFQATT and SNEGSKA (reference sequence). The V end lost 0 bases, the J end lost 6 bases, and 13 bases lay between the germline ends. CDR3 DNA: TGCAGTGCTAGAGATAGAGGGGTAGGGGATACGCAGTATTTT. Protein: CSARDRGVGDTQYF.